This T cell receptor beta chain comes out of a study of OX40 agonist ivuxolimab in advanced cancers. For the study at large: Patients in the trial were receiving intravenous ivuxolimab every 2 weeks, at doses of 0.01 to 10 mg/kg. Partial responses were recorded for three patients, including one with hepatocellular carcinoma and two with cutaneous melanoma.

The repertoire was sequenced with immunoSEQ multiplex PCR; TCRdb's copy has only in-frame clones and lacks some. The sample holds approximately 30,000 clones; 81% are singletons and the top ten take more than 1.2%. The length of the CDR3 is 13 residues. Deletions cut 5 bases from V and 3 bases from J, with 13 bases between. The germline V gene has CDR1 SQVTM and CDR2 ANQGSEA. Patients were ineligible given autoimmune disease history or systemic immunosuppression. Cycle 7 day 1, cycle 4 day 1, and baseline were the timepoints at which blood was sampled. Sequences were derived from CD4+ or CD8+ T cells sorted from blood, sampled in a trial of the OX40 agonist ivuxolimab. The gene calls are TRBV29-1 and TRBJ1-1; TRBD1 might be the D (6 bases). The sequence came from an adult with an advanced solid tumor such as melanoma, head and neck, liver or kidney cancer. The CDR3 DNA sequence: TGCAGCGTTTCCAGGGGTCCGGACACTGAAGCTTTCTTT. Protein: CSVSRGPDTEAFF.